This T cell receptor (beta chain) was profiled in a study of T-cell memory formation after mild COVID-19. Using constant-segment primers, 5'RACE produced TCR alpha and TCR beta cDNA libraries carrying sample barcodes and UMIs. TCRdb used MiXCR to reprocess the 5' RACE reads, holding one entry per CDR3 protein. The table includes under 600,000 distinct CDR3 sequences, 20% to 25% detected once. V dropped 4 bases and J dropped 0 bases, with 13 bases sitting between them. This CDR3 is built from 16 residues. Germline V gene data show CDR1 as SGHVS and CDR2 as FQNEAQ. Study results and limitations: Several responding clones turned up in pre-infection memory, indicating that cross-reactive memory may have taken part.

In the case of this clonotype: Its target is unknown.

V and J are TRBV7-8 and TRBJ1-5; D perhaps matches TRBD1 (5 bases). The sequencing input was PBMCs or a T cell subset sorted from them (not recorded which). This receptor was taken from an adult woman who had mild COVID-19 (a few samples of this study predate the infection). Cell type and time point are not known. The CDR3 sequence: CASSSKAGTSNQPQHF. CDR3 nucleotide sequence: TGTGCCAGCAGCTCCAAAGCCGGGACTAGCAATCAGCCCCAGCATTTT.